This T cell receptor beta chain was identified in a study of T cell changes during pregnancy in multiple sclerosis. Sequenced by immunoSEQ multiplex PCR; TCRdb stores in-frame clones only, minus some. The sample yields roughly 35,000 clones, about 88% seen once. Germline loops: CDR1 MNHEY, CDR2 SMNVEV (reference sequence). CDR3 length: 15 residues. V dropped 7 bases and J dropped 9 bases, with 22 bases sitting between them. The material sequenced was CD4+ T cells from peripheral blood mononuclear cells, taken before pregnancy. The TCR originated in a female donor with multiple sclerosis, enrolled in a pregnancy study. The chain joins TRBV27 to TRBJ2-1; TRBD2 might be the D (6 bases). The CDR3 bases are TGTGCCAGCACCCGGGACCCCGGGAGCTACGGTGAGCAGTTCTTC. It translates to CASTRDPGSYGEQFF.